One sample yielded the 12 T cell receptor beta chains listed below, sequenced in a study of cytomegalovirus exposure and HLA in healthy donors. Vbeta (60) and Jbeta (13) primers were used in the PCR. Clones were read by immunoSEQ multiplex PCR, and TCRdb kept only the in-frame ones, dropping some. The sample records more than 140,000 clones, around 79% being singletons. The sample taken for sequencing was PBMCs. These receptors were collected from a male donor in good health and CMV-seronegative.

This rearrangement joins TRBV19 to TRBJ1-2, with a tentative D call TRBD1 (6 bases). The germline gives CDR1 LNHDA, CDR2 SQIVND (reference sequence). The CDR3 is 15 amino acids. Between the trimmed V and J ends, which lost 6 bases and 0 bases, there was a span of 14 bases. CDR3 nucleotide sequence: TGTGCCAGTAGCACCGGGACACTTCCTAACTATGGCTACACCTTC. It encodes CASSTGTLPNYGYTF. Variable domain in full (rest from reference TRBV19 and TRBJ1-2): DGGITQSPKYLFRKEGQNVTLSCEQNLNHDAMYWYRQDPGQGLRLIYYSQIVNDFQKGDIAEGYSVSREKKESFPLTVTSAQKNPTAFYLCASSTGTLPNYGYTFGSGTRLTVV.

V gene TRBV5-3 combines with J gene TRBJ2-7; 9 bases are shared with TRBD1. TRBV5-3 is sorted into the ORF group, with uncertain function. The CDR3 contains 16 residues. The ends lost 0 bases at V and 3 bases at J; junction bases unmatched: 7. Here the CDR3 DNA reads TGTGCCAGAAGCTTGGCCTCCTTGGGACAGGGCTACGAGCAGTACTTC. Its protein product is CARSLASLGQGYEQYF.

The CDR3 region is CASSVVDGGRAHNEQFF. As DNA, the CDR3 is TGTGCCAGCAGCGTAGTGGACGGCGGGAGAGCCCACAATGAGCAGTTCTTC. This chain joins TRBV9 and TRBJ2-1; 7 bases are shared with TRBD2. The V segment lost 0 bases and the J segment 5 bases; nucleotides outside the gene matches: 11. CDR3 length equals 17 residues. Germline CDR1 and CDR2: SGDLS and YYNGEE.

The V call is TRBV5-1, the J call TRBJ1-2; 7 nucleotides agree with TRBD1. The germline CDR1 and CDR2 sequences are SGHRS and YFSETQ. J gave up 3 bases and V 0 bases, and 2 bases lay outside the gene matches. The length of the CDR3 is 14 residues. CDR3 residues: CASSLGDRDYGYTF. CDR3 coding DNA: TGCGCCAGCAGCTTGGGGGACAGAGACTATGGCTACACCTTC.

The chain carries TRBV6-6 and TRBJ2-7, with D unclear. Germline values: CDR1 MNHNY, CDR2 SVGAGI (reference sequence). The CDR3 sequence is 12 residues long. V lost 6 bases and J 3 bases, leaving 9 bases between the germline ends. CDR3 DNA sequence: TGTGCCAGCAGCTCGTATTACTACGAGCAGTACTTC. This translates into CASSSYYYEQYF.

The chain couples TRBV10-3 to TRBJ1-4, with TRBD1 matching over 7 bases. This CDR3 has 16 residues. Looked up from germline, CDR1 is ENHRY and CDR2 is SYGVKD. Trimming cost V 0 bases and J 8 bases; bases outside gene matches: 9. The CDR3 protein is CAISESTGASREKLFF. The CDR3 region has the DNA TGTGCCATCAGTGAGTCCACAGGGGCGTCAAGAGAAAAACTGTTTTTT.

The rearrangement links TRBV7-3 to TRBJ2-3, with D maybe TRBD2 (6 bases). Germline CDR1 SGHTA, CDR2 FQGTGA. The V gene lost 3 bases and the J gene lost 4 bases, with 14 bases spanning the gap. The CDR3 sequence is 15 residues long. DNA for the CDR3: TGTGCCAGCAGCTTTAGCGGCCCCGGGGCAGATACGCAGTATTTT. It yields the protein CASSFSGPGADTQYF.

This clone was counted a few times. This sample includes further DNA sequences coding for the same CDR3. The rearrangement links TRBV7-6 to TRBJ2-7; TRBD2 aligns across 8 bases. This CDR3 has 15 residues. V shed 2 bases, J shed 0 bases, and the junction held 3 bases outside the gene matches. CDR1 and CDR2 from the germline V gene are SGHVS and FNYEAQ. The CDR3: CASSLSSGDSYEQYF. CDR3 bases: TGTGCCAGCAGCTTAAGTAGCGGGGACTCCTACGAGCAGTACTTC.

The CDR3, as DNA: TGTGCCACCAGCAGAGATGCTAGCCTTAGCTCCTACAATGAGCAGTTCTTC. Amino acids: CATSRDASLSSYNEQFF. The rearrangement uses TRBV15 and TRBJ2-1; perhaps TRBD2 as D (5 bases). In germline, CDR1 is LNHNV, CDR2 YYDKDF (reference sequence). V shed 0 bases and J shed 0 bases, with 12 bases lying between them. The CDR3 is 17 residues long.

The chain is built from TRBV5-5 and TRBJ2-5, with TRBD2 matching over 9 bases. CDR3 length equals 17 residues. V lost 0 bases and J lost 2; bases outside the gene matches: 8. Germline CDR1 SGHKS, CDR2 YYEKEE (reference sequence). CDR3 sequence: CASSLGRGGALQETQYF. The CDR3 DNA reads TGTGCCAGCAGCTTGGGCCGCGGGGGGGCGCTACAAGAGACCCAGTACTTC.

The V call is TRBV5-5, the J call TRBJ2-7, with 12 bases that match TRBD2. The CDR3 consists of 14 residues. The germline V gene encodes CDR1 SGHKS and CDR2 YYEKEE (reference sequence). V shed 3 bases and J 5 bases; nucleotides not matched to a gene: 3. In DNA form, the CDR3 reads TGTGCCAGCAGCTCGACTAGCGGGAGCAACGAGCAGTACTTC. Amino acids: CASSSTSGSNEQYF.

The chain has TRBV14 and TRBJ2-1; D may be TRBD2 (6 bases). Between the trimmed V and J ends, which lost 3 bases and 7 bases, there was a span of 16 bases. Germline V gene data show CDR1 as SGHDN and CDR2 as FVKESK. The CDR3 has 15 residues. The CDR3 loop is CASSQMTGTQNEQFF. The CDR3 DNA reads TGTGCCAGCAGCCAGATGACCGGGACTCAAAATGAGCAGTTCTTC.